This TCR beta chain was recovered during a study of PD-1 blockade in classical Hodgkin lymphoma (dated by TCRdb to about 2020). About the investigation overall: Nivolumab dosing was 3 mg/kg intravenously every 2 weeks, continuing until either disease progression or unacceptable toxicity. A peripheral blood immune signature of response to PD-1 blockade in classical Hodgkin lymphoma was defined using TCR beta sequencing and CyTOF.

There are a few counts of this clone. Its target antigen remains unknown. Base qualities are not provided; no much larger clone lies one nucleotide away. This specimen's time point label, per the study, means: cycle 4 day 1 (C4D1), after less than 7 weeks of nivolumab. All trial patients had relapsed after autologous stem cell transplantation, with cohorts A, B and C differing in prior brentuximab vedotin exposure. The trial cohort included 50 to 60 patients with relapsed/refractory classical Hodgkin lymphoma, and each patient had a best overall response of complete response, partial response or progressive disease. In the multi-cohort phase II CheckMate 205 trial, trial patients received single-agent nivolumab. An independent review committee assessed best overall response by applying the 2007 International Working Group response criteria. PBMCs from the trial were collected at three points: immediately before nivolumab initiation (C1D1), and during therapy at cycle 2 day 1 and cycle 4 day 1. After peripheral blood was drawn into 8 mL Vacutainer Cell Preparation Tubes, PBMCs were isolated by centrifugation and then cryopreserved.

The full study reports these points: CD4+ but not CD8+ TCR diversity rose significantly by C4D1 (p=0.0027 vs p=0.16), most apparent in complete responders (p=0.02). Only a single clinical trial cohort was studied, and what caused the repertoire differences, possibly disease activity or prior therapy, remained undefined. Lower diversity was observed in patients in whom nivolumab was started less than 1 year after ASCT, and these patients were excluded from later analyses so that confounding by immune reconstitution would be avoided. Trial patients achieving complete response had baseline diversity similar to newly diagnosed patients, whereas partial responders and progressors had significantly lower diversity. Baseline TCR diversity was reported to be lower in newly diagnosed patients than in healthy donors, and even lower in relapsed/refractory patients.

Genomic DNA was extracted with the Qiagen DNeasy kit from unsorted PBMCs and from negatively selected CD4+ and CD8+ fractions. Amplification of TCR beta CDR3 regions was done by immunoSEQ multiplex PCR with primers that anneal to V and J segments. A synthetic immune receptor repertoire was used to minimize amplification bias, and any residual bias was removed computationally once sequencing was done. Per the source publication's procedure: Custom Python scripts were used to quantify repertoire diversity as the Shannon entropy index. Unsorted, CD4+ and CD8+ repertoires were examined separately, except in combined analyses, for which CD4+ and CD8+ sequences were merged in silico. A clone counted as expanded when the clone's frequency after treatment rose at least 2-fold relative to C1D1, and clones undetected at baseline were given a pseudocount of 0.5. Singleton clones were defined as clones with 0 or 1 copy at C1D1, and non-singleton clones were defined as clones with 2 or more copies. Clones expanded in unsorted samples were annotated as CD4+, CD8+ or unknown by matching protein sequences in sorted samples from the same patient. Wilcoxon tests on paired samples were used to test changes in diversity from C1D1 to C4D1. TCRdb re-hosts the immuneACCESS table, in-frame sequences only. Its copies lack some clones; in the studies checked, an unresolved V gene accounts for under half of them, and the cause for the rest is not known. V and J calls and clone size follow that table, whereas D and trimming were derived from the DNA. The sample table lists about 21,000 clones, about 73% of them with a count of one. The ten biggest clones cover about 19% of the sample.

The germline V gene gives CDR1 as MGHRA and CDR2 as YSYEKL. V is pruned by 2 bases and J by 4 bases, leaving 4 bases of the junction without a gene match. Inclusive of the bounding cysteine and phenylalanine, the CDR3 is 15 residues long. This entry keeps only the CDR3 DNA: 45 bases, framed from base 1. Here the chain combines TRBV4-1 and TRBJ1-3, with 8 bases matching TRBD1. Sequenced material: peripheral blood mononuclear cells (PBMCs), taken before the fourth cycle of nivolumab. This sequence originates from a human donor with classical Hodgkin lymphoma. The CDR3 region: CASSQPTGDGNTIYF. Read as DNA, the sequence is TGCGCCAGCAGCCAACCGACAGGGGACGGAAACACCATATATTTT.